Following are 3 T cell receptor beta chains from one sample sequenced in a study of blood T cells in healthy people across ages. Primers used in a second PCR of roughly 7 to 12 cycles were a sample-barcoded 5' primer and a J-beta primer mix. TCRdb reprocessed the 5' RACE reads with MiXCR, giving one entry per CDR3 protein. The data show about a million distinct CDR3 sequences, about 44% seen once. The sample comprised blood. Receptor source: a man aged 25-45 years in good health.

The genes are TRBV12-3 or TRBV12-4 and TRBJ1-1; D gene uncertain. The CDR3 runs 12 residues. Trimming pared 10 bases from V and 4 bases from J, leaving 13 bases between. The CDR3 spells CATSVGFTEAFF. In DNA, the CDR3 is TGTGCCACCTCTGTCGGGTTCACTGAAGCTTTCTTT.

The rearrangement joins TRBV28 to TRBJ1-5; 9 positions agree with TRBD1. This CDR3 is 15 amino acids long. Looked up from germline, CDR1 is MDHEN and CDR2 is SYDVKM. V lost 8 bases, J lost 7 bases, and 12 bases stayed unmatched. CDR3 DNA: TGTGCCAGCGGCGGGGGACAGGGTGGTCGACAGCCCCAGCATTTT. It is translated as CASGGGQGGRQPQHF.

The CDR3 sequence is CASSQDRGQGSDGYTF. Written as DNA, the CDR3 is TGTGCCAGCAGCCAAGACAGGGGACAGGGCAGCGATGGCTACACCTTC. The gene calls are TRBV3-1 and TRBJ1-2; 9 positions agree with TRBD1. The CDR3 has 16 residues. Trimming cost V 0 bases and J 6 bases; bases outside gene matches: 8. The germline CDR1 and CDR2 sequences are LGHDT and YNNKEL (reference sequence). Based on the CDR3 plus reference TRBV3-1 and TRBJ1-2, the full variable domain is DTAVSQTPKYLVTQMGNDKSIKCEQNLGHDTMYWYKQDSKKFLKIMFSYNNKELIINETVPNRFSPKSPDKAHLNLHINSLELGDSAVYFCASSQDRGQGSDGYTFGSGTRLTVV.